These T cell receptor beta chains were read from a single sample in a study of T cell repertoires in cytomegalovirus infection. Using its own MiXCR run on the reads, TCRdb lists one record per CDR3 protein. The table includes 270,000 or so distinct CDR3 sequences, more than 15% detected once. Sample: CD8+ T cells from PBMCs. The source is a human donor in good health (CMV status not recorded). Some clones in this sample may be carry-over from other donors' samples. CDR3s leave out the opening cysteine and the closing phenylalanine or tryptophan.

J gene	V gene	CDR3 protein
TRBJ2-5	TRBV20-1	SARGWAGRETQY
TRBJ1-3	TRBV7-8	ASSLSGQDHYSGNTIY
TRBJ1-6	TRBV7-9	ASSLDTGGFLNSPLH
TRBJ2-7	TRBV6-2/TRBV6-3	ASEGPTYEQY
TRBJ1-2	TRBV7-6	ASSLQFRANYGYT
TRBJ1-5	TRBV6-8	ASSYSPLQPQH
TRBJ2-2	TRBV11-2	ASSLTPTGELF
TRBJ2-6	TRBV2	ASSSRVLGANVLT
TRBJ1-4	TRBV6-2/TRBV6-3	ASSTRDNSEKLF
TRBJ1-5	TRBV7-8	ASSLERGQAGNQPQH
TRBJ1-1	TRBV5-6	ASSLGQAETEAF
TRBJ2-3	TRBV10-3	AISVGTGGLSTDTQY
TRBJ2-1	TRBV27	ASSLGSSGSYNEQF
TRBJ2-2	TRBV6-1	ASSRIGPLNTGELF
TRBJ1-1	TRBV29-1	SVEDYSDRGHGTEAF
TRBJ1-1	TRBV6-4	ASSLGAF
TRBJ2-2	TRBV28	ASSFSDDTGELF
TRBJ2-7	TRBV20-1	SARSATGEWEQY
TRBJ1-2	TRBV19	ASTPRGVYGYT
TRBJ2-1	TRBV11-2	ASSGTEQF
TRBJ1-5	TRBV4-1	ASSQAGGNQPQH
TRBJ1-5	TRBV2	ASSVAGPQNQPQH
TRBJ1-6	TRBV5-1	ASSPVSGAASPLH
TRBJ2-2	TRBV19	ASSIGTAMGELF
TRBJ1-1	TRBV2	ASSRRQGVSSTDTEAF